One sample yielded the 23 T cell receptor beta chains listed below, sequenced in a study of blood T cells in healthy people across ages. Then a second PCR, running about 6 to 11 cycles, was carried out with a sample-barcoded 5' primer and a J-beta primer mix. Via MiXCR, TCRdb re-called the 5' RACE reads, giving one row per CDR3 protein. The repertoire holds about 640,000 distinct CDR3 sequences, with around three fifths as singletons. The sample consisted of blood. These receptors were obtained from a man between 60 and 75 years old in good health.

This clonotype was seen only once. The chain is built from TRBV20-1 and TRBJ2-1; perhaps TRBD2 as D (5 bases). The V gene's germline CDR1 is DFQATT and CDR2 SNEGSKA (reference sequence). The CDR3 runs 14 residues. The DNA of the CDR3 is TGCAGCGGGAATTCGGGCCCTTCCTACAATGAGCAGTTCTTC. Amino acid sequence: CSGNSGPSYNEQFF.

The DNA of the CDR3 is TGTGCCCAACCCCAAGGGAGGTCGGATACGCAGTATTTT. This gives the protein CAQPQGRSDTQYF. The rearrangement links TRBV27 to TRBJ2-3; TRBD2 might be the D (6 bases). The V end lost 11 bases, the J end lost 6 bases, and 18 bases lay between the germline ends. The CDR3 is made up of 13 amino acids. Germline V lookup: CDR1 MNHEY, CDR2 SMNVEV (reference sequence).

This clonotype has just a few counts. CDR3 coding DNA: TGTGCCAGCAGTGAAGCGCTTAGGGGCATTCAGTACTTC. Amino acid sequence: CASSEALRGIQYF. The chain links TRBV2 to TRBJ2-4; TRBD1 is a possible D gene (5 bases). CDR1 and CDR2 from the germline V gene are SNHLY and FYNNEI. Trimming shortened V by 0 bases and J by 9 bases, and 9 bases separated the two germline ends. This CDR3 has 13 amino acids.

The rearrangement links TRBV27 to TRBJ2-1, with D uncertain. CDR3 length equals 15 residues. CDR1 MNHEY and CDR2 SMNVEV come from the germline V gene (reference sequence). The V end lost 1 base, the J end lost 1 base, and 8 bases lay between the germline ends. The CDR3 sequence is CASSLFSISYNEQFF. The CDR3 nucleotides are TGTGCCAGCAGTTTATTTTCGATTTCCTACAATGAGCAGTTCTTC.

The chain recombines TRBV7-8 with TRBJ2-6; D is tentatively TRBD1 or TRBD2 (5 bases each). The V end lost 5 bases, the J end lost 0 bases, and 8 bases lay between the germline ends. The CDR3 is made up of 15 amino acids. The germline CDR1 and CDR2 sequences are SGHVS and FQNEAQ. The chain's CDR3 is CASSRGVSGANVLTF. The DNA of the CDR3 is TGTGCCAGCAGCCGGGGCGTCTCTGGGGCCAACGTCCTGACTTTC.

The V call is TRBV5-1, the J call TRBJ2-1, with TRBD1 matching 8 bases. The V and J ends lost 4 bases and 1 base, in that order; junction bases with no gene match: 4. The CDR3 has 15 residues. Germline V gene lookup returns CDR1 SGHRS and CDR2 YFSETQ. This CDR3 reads CASSQQGVSYNEQFF. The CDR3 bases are TGCGCCAGCAGCCAACAGGGGGTTTCCTACAATGAGCAGTTCTTC.

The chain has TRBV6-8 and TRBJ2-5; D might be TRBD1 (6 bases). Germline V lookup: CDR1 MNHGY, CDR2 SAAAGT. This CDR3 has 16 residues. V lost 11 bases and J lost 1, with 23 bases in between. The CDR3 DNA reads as TGTGCCGACCAGCCCGGACAGAACCCGCTCCAAGAGACCCAGTACTTC. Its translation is CADQPGQNPLQETQYF.

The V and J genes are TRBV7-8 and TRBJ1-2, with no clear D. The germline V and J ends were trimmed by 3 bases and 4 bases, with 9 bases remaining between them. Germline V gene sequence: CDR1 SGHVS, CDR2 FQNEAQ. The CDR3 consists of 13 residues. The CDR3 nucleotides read TGTGCCAGCAGCTTTGATCCGGTCTATGGCTACACCTTC. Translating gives CASSFDPVYGYTF. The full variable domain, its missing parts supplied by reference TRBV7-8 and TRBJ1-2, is GAGVSQSPRYKVAKRGQDVALRCDPISGHVSLFWYQQALGQGPEFLTYFQNEAQLDKSGLPSDRFFAERPEGSVSTLKIQRTQQEDSAVYLCASSFDPVYGYTFGSGTRLTVV.

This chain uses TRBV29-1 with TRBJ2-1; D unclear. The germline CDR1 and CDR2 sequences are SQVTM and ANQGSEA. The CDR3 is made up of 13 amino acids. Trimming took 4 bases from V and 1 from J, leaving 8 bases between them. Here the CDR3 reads CSVAAASYNEQFF. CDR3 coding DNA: TGCAGCGTTGCTGCGGCTTCCTACAATGAGCAGTTCTTC.

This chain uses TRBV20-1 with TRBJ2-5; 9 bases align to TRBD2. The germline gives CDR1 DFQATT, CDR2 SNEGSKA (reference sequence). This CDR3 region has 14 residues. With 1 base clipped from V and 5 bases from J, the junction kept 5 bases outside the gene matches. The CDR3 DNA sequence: TGCAGTGCTAGAGCGCGGACTAGCGTGGAGACCCAGTACTTC. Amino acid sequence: CSARARTSVETQYF.

The CDR3 here is CASRVGRSSYNEQFF. For the CDR3, the DNA is TGTGCCAGCAGAGTAGGGAGGAGCTCCTACAATGAGCAGTTCTTC. The V call is TRBV12-3 or TRBV12-4, the J call TRBJ2-1; TRBD2 might be the D (6 bases). The germline V and J ends were trimmed by 6 bases and 0 bases, with 12 bases remaining between them. This CDR3 has 15 residues.

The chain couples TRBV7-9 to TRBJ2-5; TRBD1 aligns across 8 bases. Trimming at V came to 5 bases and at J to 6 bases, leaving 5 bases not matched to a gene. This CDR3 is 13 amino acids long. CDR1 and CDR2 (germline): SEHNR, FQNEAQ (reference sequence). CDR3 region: CASSAQGAQTQYF. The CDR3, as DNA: TGTGCCAGCAGCGCTCAGGGGGCACAGACCCAGTACTTC.

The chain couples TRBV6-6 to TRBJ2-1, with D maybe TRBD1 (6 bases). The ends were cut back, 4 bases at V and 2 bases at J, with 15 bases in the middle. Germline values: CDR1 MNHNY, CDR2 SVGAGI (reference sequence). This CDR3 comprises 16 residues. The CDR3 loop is CASSSTGSLAYNEQFF. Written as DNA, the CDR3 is TGTGCCAGCAGTTCCACAGGGTCTCTTGCCTACAATGAGCAGTTCTTC.

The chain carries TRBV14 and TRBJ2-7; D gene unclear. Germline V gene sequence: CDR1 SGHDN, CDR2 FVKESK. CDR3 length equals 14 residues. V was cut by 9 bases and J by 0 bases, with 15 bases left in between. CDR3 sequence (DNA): TGTGCCAGAAAAAGGCGCGGATGCTCCTACGAGCAGTACTTC. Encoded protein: CARKRRGCSYEQYF.

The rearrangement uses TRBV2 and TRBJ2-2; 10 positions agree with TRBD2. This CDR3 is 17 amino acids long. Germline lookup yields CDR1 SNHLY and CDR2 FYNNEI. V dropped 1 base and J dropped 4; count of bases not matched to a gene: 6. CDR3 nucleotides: TGTGCCAGCAGTGAAGGGCTAGCGGGGGCCATCACCGGGGAGCTGTTTTTT. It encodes CASSEGLAGAITGELFF.

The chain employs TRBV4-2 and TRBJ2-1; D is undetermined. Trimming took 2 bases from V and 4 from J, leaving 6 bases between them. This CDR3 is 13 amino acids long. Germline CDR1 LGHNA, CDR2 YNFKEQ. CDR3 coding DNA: TGTGCCAGCAGCCAAAGCGTTTACAATGAGCAGTTCTTC. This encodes CASSQSVYNEQFF.

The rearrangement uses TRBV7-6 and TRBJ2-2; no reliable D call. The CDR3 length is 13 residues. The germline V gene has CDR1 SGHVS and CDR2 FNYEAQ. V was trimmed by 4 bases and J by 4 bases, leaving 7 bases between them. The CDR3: CASSSHPTGELFF. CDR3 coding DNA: TGTGCCAGCAGCTCGCACCCCACCGGGGAGCTGTTTTTT.

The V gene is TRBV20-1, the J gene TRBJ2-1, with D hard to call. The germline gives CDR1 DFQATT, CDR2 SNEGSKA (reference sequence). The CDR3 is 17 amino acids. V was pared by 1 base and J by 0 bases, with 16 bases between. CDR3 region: CSARGRPGPSSYNEQFF. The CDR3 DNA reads TGCAGTGCTAGAGGGCGCCCTGGACCGAGCTCCTACAATGAGCAGTTCTTC.

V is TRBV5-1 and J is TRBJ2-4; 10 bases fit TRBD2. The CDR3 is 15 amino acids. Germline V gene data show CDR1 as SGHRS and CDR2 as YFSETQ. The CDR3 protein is CGRIAGGLAKNIQYF. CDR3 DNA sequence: TGCGGTCGGATAGCGGGGGGCCTAGCCAAAAACATTCAGTACTTC.

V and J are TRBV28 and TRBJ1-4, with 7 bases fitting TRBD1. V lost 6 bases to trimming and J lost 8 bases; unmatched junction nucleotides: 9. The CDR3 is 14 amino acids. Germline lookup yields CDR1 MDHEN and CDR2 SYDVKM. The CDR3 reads CASSQQGRREKLFF. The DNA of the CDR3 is TGTGCCAGCAGCCAACAGGGGCGCAGGGAAAAACTGTTTTTT.

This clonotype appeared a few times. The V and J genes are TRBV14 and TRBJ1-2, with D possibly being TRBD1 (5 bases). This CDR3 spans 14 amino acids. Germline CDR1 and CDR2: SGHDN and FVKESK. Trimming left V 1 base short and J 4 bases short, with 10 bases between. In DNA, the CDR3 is TGTGCCAGCAGCCAAGCCTGGGGCGGCTATGGCTACACCTTC. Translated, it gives CASSQAWGGYGYTF.

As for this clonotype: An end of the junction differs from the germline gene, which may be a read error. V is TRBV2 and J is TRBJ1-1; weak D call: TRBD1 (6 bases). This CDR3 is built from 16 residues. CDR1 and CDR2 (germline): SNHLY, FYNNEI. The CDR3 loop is CASSSAVRGSNTGAFF. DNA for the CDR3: TGTGCCAGCAGTTCTGCTGTGAGGGGGTCGAACACTGGAGCTTTCTTT.

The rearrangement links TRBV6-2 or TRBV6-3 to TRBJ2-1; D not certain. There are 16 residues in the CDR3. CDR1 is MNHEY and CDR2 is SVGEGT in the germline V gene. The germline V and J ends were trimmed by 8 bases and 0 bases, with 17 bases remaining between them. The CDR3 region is CASLSRSGSSYNEQFF. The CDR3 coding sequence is TGTGCCAGCCTTTCCAGGTCGGGCAGCTCCTACAATGAGCAGTTCTTC.